These 30 T cell receptor beta chains were sequenced from one sample in a study of spatial heterogeneity in lung cancer. Specified time point: sample taken at primary tumor resection. Their antigen targets remain unknown. TCRdb independently ran MiXCR on the 5' RACE reads; one entry per CDR3 protein. The table lists 2,500 to 3,000 distinct CDR3 sequences, roughly 14% of them singletons, with 7.1% in the top ten. Study results and caveats: For expanded intratumoral alpha and beta TCRs, counts tracked tumor mutation counts.

The specimen was lung tumor tissue, collected at surgery. The receptors stem from a female donor with early-stage non-small cell lung cancer.

This clonotype was seen ten or more times. The chain links TRBV9 to TRBJ2-7; 12 nucleotides match TRBD2. V lost 0 bases and J lost 7; bases outside the gene matches: 5. The germline V gene has CDR1 SGDLS and CDR2 YYNGEE. The CDR3 covers 15 residues. CDR3 in amino acids: CASSVGLAGDEEQYF. The CDR3 DNA sequence: TGTGCCAGCAGCGTAGGACTAGCGGGGGATGAAGAGCAGTACTTC.

This clonotype is medium-sized (0.01 to 0.1%) within its sample. CDR3 DNA sequence: TGTGCCAGCAGTTTTCGTGGGGGGGCCCGGGAGACCCAGTACTTC. Encoded protein: CASSFRGGARETQYF. This chain connects TRBV12-3 or TRBV12-4 to TRBJ2-5; a weak D match, TRBD2 (7 bases). This CDR3 spans 15 amino acids. V was pared by 3 bases and J by 5 bases, with 16 bases between.

This rearrangement joins TRBV6-4 to TRBJ2-2; weak D call: TRBD1 (6 bases). The CDR3 length is 17 residues. Germline assignment: CDR1 MRHNA and CDR2 SNTAGT. V was shortened by 5 bases and J by 0 bases, with 16 bases between the two germline ends. In nucleotides, the CDR3 is TGTGCCAGCAGTCCCTTAGCCGGGACAACGAACACCGGGGAGCTGTTTTTT. It is translated as CASSPLAGTTNTGELFF.

The chain uses TRBV2 and TRBJ2-1; 8 nucleotides agree with TRBD2. Germline CDR1 SNHLY, CDR2 FYNNEI. CDR3 size: 14 residues. V dropped 4 bases and J dropped 10; count of bases not matched to a gene: 9. The CDR3 sequence is CASSAEAGAKEQFF. CDR3 coding DNA: TGTGCCAGCAGTGCAGAAGCGGGGGCAAAGGAGCAGTTCTTC.

This clonotype is termed large. The rearrangement uses TRBV6-5 and TRBJ2-1; weak D call: TRBD2 (6 bases). CDR1 is MNHEY, CDR2 SVGAGI, per germline. Between the trimmed V and J ends, which lost 2 bases and 13 bases, there was a span of 9 bases. This CDR3 is 11 amino acids long. CDR3 residues: CASSYAGRQFF. CDR3 sequence (DNA): TGTGCCAGCAGTTACGCCGGGAGACAGTTCTTC.

This chain links TRBV7-2 with TRBJ2-7, with 9 bases lining up with TRBD2. CDR3 length equals 15 residues. V was pared by 1 base and J by 7 bases, with 8 bases of the junction left unmatched. Germline CDR1 SGHTA, CDR2 FQGNSA. The CDR3 region is CASSLVAGGPLEQYF. The CDR3 coding sequence is TGTGCCAGCAGCTTAGTGGCGGGAGGGCCCTTGGAGCAGTACTTC.

This clonotype qualifies as medium-sized. This sequence joins TRBV7-9 and TRBJ2-1; D may be TRBD1 or TRBD2 (5 bases each). V lost 1 base and J 7 bases, leaving 14 bases between the germline ends. The CDR3 loop spans 15 amino acids. Germline CDR1 is SEHNR and CDR2 is FQNEAQ (reference sequence). DNA of the CDR3: TGTGCCAGCAGCTTAGACGGGACCAGTGGGAATGAGCAGTTCTTC. Its protein is CASSLDGTSGNEQFF.

The gene calls are TRBV20-1 and TRBJ2-6; possibly TRBD1 for D (5 bases). The V end was cut by 0 bases, the J end by 0 bases, with 15 bases between. The CDR3 loop spans 18 amino acids. Germline CDR1 DFQATT, CDR2 SNEGSKA (reference sequence). In DNA form, the CDR3 reads TGCAGTGCTAGAGATGCCAGGCAGGGATTCTCTGGGGCCAACGTCCTGACTTTC. It specifies CSARDARQGFSGANVLTF.

By share of the sample, this clonotype is medium-sized (0.01 to 0.1%). The rearrangement links TRBV28 to TRBJ1-5, with D tentatively TRBD1 (5 bases). The germline V and J ends were trimmed by 4 bases and 7 bases, with 8 bases remaining between them. CDR1 is MDHEN, CDR2 SYDVKM, per germline. The CDR3 extends over 12 amino acids. CDR3 nucleotide sequence: TGTGCCAGCAGTTGGGGCCGCCAGCCCCAGCATTTT. Amino acids: CASSWGRQPQHF.

Judged by abundance, this clonotype is medium-sized. This chain connects TRBV15 to TRBJ2-2, with D uncertain. Germline V gene lookup returns CDR1 LNHNV and CDR2 YYDKDF (reference sequence). V shed 0 bases and J shed 8 bases, with 13 bases lying between them. The CDR3 loop spans 15 amino acids. The CDR3 sequence is CATSRETRSTGELFF. For the CDR3, the DNA is TGTGCCACCAGCAGAGAAACGCGAAGTACGGGGGAGCTGTTTTTT.

By sample share, this clonotype is large (0.1 to 1%). The CDR3 loop is CASSLLADTQYF. Here the CDR3 DNA reads TGTGCCAGCAGCTTACTAGCAGATACGCAGTATTTT. This chain links TRBV7-9 with TRBJ2-3; D is uncertain. V was shortened by 2 bases and J by 4 bases, with 4 bases between the two germline ends. Germline CDR1 is SEHNR and CDR2 is FQNEAQ (reference sequence). The CDR3 has 12 residues. The variable domain in full, with the rest retrieved from reference TRBV7-9 and TRBJ2-3, is DTGVSQNPRHKITKRGQNVTFRCDPISEHNRLYWYRQTLGQGPEFLTYFQNEAQLEKSRLLSDRFSAERPKGSFSTLEIQRTEQGDSAMYLCASSLLADTQYFGPGTRLTVL.

This clonotype is classed as medium-sized. CDR3 DNA: TGTGCCAGCAGACGACAGGGCAGGAGTGGCTACACCTTC. Protein product: CASRRQGRSGYTF. The V gene is TRBV6-5, the J gene TRBJ1-2, with TRBD1 matching 7 bases. Germline CDR1 reads MNHEY; CDR2 reads SVGAGI. The CDR3 is 13 residues long. Trimming at V came to 6 bases and at J to 7 bases, leaving 8 bases not matched to a gene.

This clonotype occurred a few times. V is TRBV7-2 and J is TRBJ2-5, with TRBD2 identical over 8 bases. Losses at the gene ends were 5 bases for V and 6 bases for J; bases not matched to a gene: 5. CDR3 size: 13 residues. Per germline, CDR1 SGHTA and CDR2 FQGNSA. The CDR3 sequence is CASSAGSGKTQYF. CDR3 nucleotide sequence: TGTGCCAGCAGCGCCGGTAGCGGGAAGACCCAGTACTTC.

This clonotype is medium-sized (0.01 to 0.1%) within its sample. This chain links TRBV5-4 with TRBJ2-7; D gene unclear. V lost 2 bases to trimming and J lost 5 bases, with 14 bases between them. Germline assignment: CDR1 SGHNT and CDR2 YYREEE (reference sequence). The length of the CDR3 is 14 residues. CDR3 amino acids: CASSLGKGNHEQYF. The CDR3, as DNA: TGTGCCAGCAGCTTAGGGAAAGGGAACCACGAGCAGTACTTC.

By share, this clonotype ranks as medium-sized (0.01 to 0.1%). This chain joins TRBV7-4 and TRBJ2-3; D is perhaps TRBD1 (5 bases). CDR1 SGHVT and CDR2 SQSDAQ come from the germline V gene. The CDR3 length is 14 residues. V was cut by 2 bases and J by 4 bases, with 10 bases left in between. The CDR3 sequence: CASSLTQGPDTQYF. In nucleotides, the CDR3 is TGTGCCAGCAGCTTAACCCAGGGTCCAGATACGCAGTATTTT.

The genes are TRBV7-9 and TRBJ1-6; 8 nucleotides agree with TRBD1. The germline V gene has CDR1 SEHNR and CDR2 FQNEAQ (reference sequence). The CDR3 runs to 16 residues. V was clipped by 2 bases and J by 5 bases; unmatched bases: 5. CDR3 nucleotide sequence: TGTGCCAGCAGCTTACAGGGGGCGGTTAATAATTCACCCCTCCACTTT. Its translation is CASSLQGAVNNSPLHF.

In its sample, this clonotype ranks as medium-sized (0.01 to 0.1%). The rearrangement links TRBV12-3 or TRBV12-4 to TRBJ2-1; 11 bases line up with TRBD2. V dropped 5 bases and J dropped 7; count of bases not matched to a gene: 10. This CDR3 contains 16 residues. The CDR3 region has the DNA TGTGCCAGCAGTCAATATAGCGGGGGGGCTTGGAATGAGCAGTTCTTC. Protein: CASSQYSGGAWNEQFF.

This clonotype is medium-sized in the sample. The rearrangement uses TRBV20-1 and TRBJ2-7, with 12 bases lining up with TRBD1. The CDR3 is 14 amino acids. Trimming removed 5 bases from V and 6 bases from J; junction bases left unmatched: 8. CDR1 and CDR2 (germline): DFQATT, SNEGSKA (reference sequence). The CDR3 protein is CSAGVGQGASEQYF. DNA of the CDR3: TGCAGTGCTGGGGTGGGACAGGGGGCCAGCGAGCAGTACTTC.

This clonotype is medium-sized by share. The chain recombines TRBV30 with TRBJ2-2, with TRBD2 matching 7 bases. The CDR3 contains 14 residues. The V gene's germline CDR1 is GTSNPN and CDR2 SVGIG (reference sequence). The J segment lost 4 bases and the V segment lost 3 bases, leaving 5 bases of the junction unmatched. The CDR3 DNA reads as TGTGCCTGGAGCACAGGACTAGGCACCGGGGAGCTGTTTTTT. Translation: CAWSTGLGTGELFF.

The gene calls are TRBV28 and TRBJ2-3; the match to TRBD1 covers 8 bases. This CDR3 region has 19 residues. Germline-derived CDR1 and CDR2 are MDHEN and SYDVKM. V was clipped by 6 bases and J by 0 bases; unmatched bases: 17. Here the CDR3 reads CASSSRTGNPSYSTDTQYF. DNA for the CDR3: TGTGCCAGCAGCTCAAGGACAGGGAACCCATCCTATAGCACAGATACGCAGTATTTT. Filled out from reference TRBV28 and TRBJ2-3, the complete variable domain reads DVKVTQSSRYLVKRTGEKVFLECVQDMDHENMFWYRQDPGLGLRLIYFSYDVKMKEKGDIPEGYSVSREKKERFSLILESASTNQTSMYLCASSSRTGNPSYSTDTQYFGPGTRLTVL.

This clonotype is medium-sized within its sample. The chain employs TRBV5-1 and TRBJ1-6; D unresolved. V was clipped by 3 bases and J by 10 bases, with 8 bases between them. Looked up from germline, CDR1 is SGHRS and CDR2 is YFSETQ. The CDR3 is 12 amino acids. The DNA of the CDR3 is TGCGCCAGCAGCTCGGGCTACTCACCCCTCCACTTT. Its protein is CASSSGYSPLHF.

In this sample, this clonotype is medium-sized. The chain uses TRBV18 and TRBJ2-5; 11 nucleotides line up with TRBD2. CDR3 size: 16 residues. The V segment lost 3 bases and the J segment 5 bases; nucleotides outside the gene matches: 8. The germline V gene has CDR1 KGHSH and CDR2 LQKENI. CDR3 protein: CASSPDLTSGVETQYF. The CDR3 nucleotides are TGTGCCAGCTCACCCGACCTGACTAGCGGGGTGGAGACCCAGTACTTC.

This clonotype is categorized as medium-sized. This rearrangement joins TRBV5-1 to TRBJ2-2; D unresolved. The germline gives CDR1 SGHRS, CDR2 YFSETQ. Trimming took 3 bases from V and 1 from J, leaving 4 bases between them. The CDR3 loop spans 13 amino acids. CDR3 sequence (DNA): TGCGCCAGCAGCTCACAGAACACCGGGGAGCTGTTTTTT. Its protein product is CASSSQNTGELFF. Filled out from reference TRBV5-1 and TRBJ2-2, the complete variable domain reads KAGVTQTPRYLIKTRGQQVTLSCSPISGHRSVSWYQQTPGQGLQFLFEYFSETQRNKGNFPGRFSGRQFSNSRSEMNVSTLELGDSALYLCASSSQNTGELFFGEGSRLTVL.

The chain combines TRBV10-1 with TRBJ1-5, with unresolved D. The CDR3 has 13 residues. V was pared by 4 bases and J by 0 bases, with 4 bases between. Germline V lookup: CDR1 WNHNN, CDR2 SYGVQD (reference sequence). This CDR3 reads CASSADSNQPQHF. In DNA, the CDR3 is TGCGCCAGCAGTGCTGATAGCAATCAGCCCCAGCATTTT.

By share, this clonotype ranks as medium-sized. The CDR3 region is CAWRQTALKALHF. In DNA form, the CDR3 reads TGTGCCTGGAGGCAGACAGCGCTGAAAGCCCTCCACTTT. The chain carries TRBV30 and TRBJ1-6; tentative D call: TRBD1 (5 bases). Looked up from germline, CDR1 is GTSNPN and CDR2 is SVGIG (reference sequence). V was clipped by 3 bases and J by 14 bases, with 17 bases between them. The CDR3 contains 13 residues.

This clonotype was recorded many times. The V gene is TRBV27, the J gene TRBJ2-3; 10 bases align to TRBD2. CDR1 is MNHEY, CDR2 SMNVEV, per germline (reference sequence). Trimming took 6 bases from V and 2 from J; bases not matched to a gene: 8. The CDR3 totals 16 residues. CDR3: CASSVNSGRFTDTQYF. CDR3 DNA: TGTGCCAGCAGCGTGAATAGCGGGAGGTTCACAGATACGCAGTATTTT.

This clonotype was seen ten or more times. The V and J genes are TRBV7-9 and TRBJ1-1, with D unresolved. V was trimmed by 4 bases and J by 5 bases, leaving 17 bases between them. The CDR3 spans 15 residues. CDR1 and CDR2 from the germline V gene are SEHNR and FQNEAQ (reference sequence). CDR3 sequence: CASSYPEKGWTEAFF. The CDR3 DNA sequence: TGTGCCAGCAGCTATCCCGAAAAGGGATGGACTGAAGCTTTCTTT.

This clonotype is medium-sized. The chain combines TRBV10-3 with TRBJ1-1; D gene ambiguous. Germline V gives CDR1 ENHRY, CDR2 SYGVKD. Deletions cut 5 bases from V and 5 bases from J, with 15 bases between. This CDR3 is 14 amino acids long. The chain's CDR3 is CAISYDSLGTEAFF. The CDR3 region has the DNA TGTGCCATCAGTTATGACTCCCTGGGGACTGAAGCTTTCTTT.

By proportion, this clonotype is medium-sized. This sequence joins TRBV20-1 and TRBJ2-7; the D gene is possibly TRBD1 (6 bases). Germline V gene lookup returns CDR1 DFQATT and CDR2 SNEGSKA (reference sequence). CDR3 length: 14 residues. Between the trimmed V and J ends, which lost 7 bases and 0 bases, there was a span of 16 bases. CDR3 residues: CSVPGGGRSYEQYF. CDR3 in DNA: TGCAGTGTCCCTGGGGGCGGACGCTCCTACGAGCAGTACTTC.

This clonotype was observed a handful of times. The V call is TRBV6-5, the J call TRBJ1-4, with a tentative D call TRBD1 (6 bases). Germline-derived CDR1 and CDR2 are MNHEY and SVGAGI. Trimming shortened V by 0 bases and J by 4 bases, and 12 bases separated the two germline ends. This CDR3 region has 16 residues. In DNA form, the CDR3 reads TGTGCCAGCAGTTACTCAGGGACACGGCTTAATGAAAAACTGTTTTTT. It encodes CASSYSGTRLNEKLFF.